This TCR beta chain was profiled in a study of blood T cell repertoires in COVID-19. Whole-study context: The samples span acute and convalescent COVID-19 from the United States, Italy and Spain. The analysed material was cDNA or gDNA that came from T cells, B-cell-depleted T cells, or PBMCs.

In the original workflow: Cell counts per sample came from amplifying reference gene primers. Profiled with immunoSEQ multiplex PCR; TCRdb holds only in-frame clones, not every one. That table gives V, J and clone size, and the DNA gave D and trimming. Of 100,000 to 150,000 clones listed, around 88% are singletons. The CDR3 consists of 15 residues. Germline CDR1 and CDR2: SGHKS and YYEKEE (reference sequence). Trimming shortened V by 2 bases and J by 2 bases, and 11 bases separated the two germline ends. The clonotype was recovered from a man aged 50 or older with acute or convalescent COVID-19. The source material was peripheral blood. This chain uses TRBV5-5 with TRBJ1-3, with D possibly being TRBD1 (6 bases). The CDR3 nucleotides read TGTGCCAGCAGCTTACAGGGACCTCCTGGAAACACCATATATTTT. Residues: CASSLQGPPGNTIYF.